Described below is a single TCR beta chain sequence and its context. It lacks a known antigen. No base qualities exist here, and no much larger clone lies one base off it. Starting from roughly 500 ng total RNA, TCRbeta-specific cDNA was produced by reverse transcription with a constant-region primer and ProtoScript II reverse transcriptase. TCRbeta libraries were built with three nested multiplex PCR rounds, a slightly modified ARM-PCR procedure. Each of the first two PCR rounds ran for approximately 10 cycles and used multiplex TRBV1-TRBV30 forward primers together with a Cbeta reverse primer. A final 25-cycle PCR with Deep VentR polymerase added sample barcodes and Illumina adapters. Before sequencing, amplicons between 200 and 500 bp were purified from gel using a QIAquick gel extraction kit. An Illumina HiSeq 2500 was used to sequence the TCRbeta amplicons with 250-bp paired-end reads. The study's processing was this. Reads were quality-trimmed with Trimmomatic v0.33, and paired reads were merged with FLASH v1.2.11 to recover full CDR3 sequences. MiGEC v1.2.1b assigned V, D and J germline segments to the rearranged TCRbeta sequences. Clonotype statistics, along with Shannon-Wiener diversity indices, were calculated using VDJtools v1.0.0. To reduce sampling bias, subsequent analyses other than the diversity analysis used only the 250 most abundant clonotypes in each sample. TCRdb trimmed the raw reads at Q25, called clones with MiXCR and kept productive beta chains. Every CDR3 protein is listed once, alongside the most common genes and DNA of its rows. The authors' filters were not applied to this entry. The sample includes hundreds of thousands of distinct CDR3 sequences, with around three fifths observed a single time. The ten largest clones take up around 9.5% of the sample.

This record comes from a study of tumor-infiltrating lymphocytes in primary liver carcinoma (dated by TCRdb to the late 2010s). For context, the study as a whole: Four to six patients with histopathologically diagnosed primary liver carcinoma underwent surgical resection in China between November 2015 and March 2016. Of the five patients (three men and two women, aged 30 to 69 years), four had hepatocellular carcinoma and one had combined HCC and intrahepatic cholangiocarcinoma. The tumors of the five patients were staged as T1-T3 N0M0, with maximum diameters ranging from roughly 4 to 10 cm. Each sample produced roughly 3.5 to 8 million productive TCRbeta reads, and read depth showed no significant difference between tissue types. Across five regions of each liver tumor, along with adjacent normal tissue and blood, the study brought together TCRbeta repertoire sequencing, expression microarrays and whole-exome sequencing. A total of 35 or so specimens from 5 patients went through TCRbeta repertoire sequencing, namely 25 tumor regions, 5 adjacent noncancerous liver tissues and 5 peripheral blood samples. Technical replicate repertoires showed high reproducibility, with mean shared-clone rates roughly 0.87 and correlation coefficients above 0.95. Overall study outcomes, separate from this receptor: The study included only four to six patients, and the authors note findings should be validated in a larger study. Since the samples were bulk and unsorted, there was no way to compare CD4+ and CD8+ T cell repertoires. Only the TCR beta chain was sequenced, so true repertoire diversity is likely underestimated because unpaired alpha chains were not captured. Repertoire overlap was found to be higher between tumor regions (mean about 35%) than between tumor-adjacent (about 17%) or tumor-blood (around 14%) pairs, consistent with antigen-driven expansion. Compared with blood, tumors had a significantly larger share of the repertoire taken up by the top 250 clones (p = 0.039).

RNA from unsorted whole blood was extracted with TRIzol reagent, and germline DNA was obtained with the DNeasy Blood & Tissue kit. Patients had chronic HBV infection and were treatment-naive at sampling. Approximately 3.8 milliliters of peripheral blood were collected into K2EDTA tubes before surgery. The CDR3, cysteine through phenylalanine, is 16 amino acids long. Only the CDR3 DNA stays, 48 bases, in frame from base 1. CDR1 and CDR2, per the germline V gene, are MNHEY and SVGAGI. Between the V and J ends, shortened by 2 bases and 5 bases respectively, the junction contains 15 bases. The rearranged chain carries TRBV6-5 and TRBJ2-2, with TRBD2 perhaps the D gene, on 5 matching bases. The origin of this receptor is a man aged 40-49 years with primary liver carcinoma and hepatitis B virus infection. Sequenced input: peripheral blood. At the DNA level, the sequence is TGTGCCAGCAGTTACCTCCCGAGCGGAGCTACCGGGGAGCTGTTTTTT. Translated, it gives CASSYLPSGATGELFF.